Shown below are 26 T cell receptor beta chains from a single sample sequenced in a study of cytomegalovirus exposure and HLA in healthy donors. PCR primers comprised 60 Vbeta and 13 Jbeta primers. Sequenced by immunoSEQ multiplex PCR; TCRdb stores in-frame clones only, minus some. The sample lists about 150,000 clones; 60% to 85% were seen once. The specimen sequenced was PBMCs. The receptors come from a middle-aged man in good health and CMV-seropositive.

V usage is TRBV14 and J usage is TRBJ2-7; 10 bases match TRBD2. With V trimmed by 4 bases and J by 7 bases, 10 bases remained unmatched. The CDR3 covers 15 residues. The germline CDR1 and CDR2 sequences are SGHDN and FVKESK. The CDR3 spells CASSPFSSGSREQYF. The CDR3, as DNA: TGTGCCAGCAGCCCCTTCTCTAGCGGGAGCCGGGAGCAGTACTTC. The complete variable domain, with remaining parts taken from reference TRBV14 and TRBJ2-7, reads EAGVTQFPSHSVIEKGQTVTLRCDPISGHDNLYWYRRVMGKEIKFLLHFVKESKQDESGMPNNRFLAERTGGTYSTLKVQPAELEDSGVYFCASSPFSSGSREQYFGPGTRLTVT.

The chain is built from TRBV5-1 and TRBJ2-1; a weak D match, TRBD1 (6 bases). The CDR3 has 14 residues. Germline CDR1 SGHRS, CDR2 YFSETQ. V lost 4 bases and J 8 bases, leaving 16 bases between the germline ends. The CDR3 sequence is CASSPTGLGDEQFF. The CDR3 bases are TGCGCCAGCAGCCCGACAGGCTTGGGGGATGAGCAGTTCTTC. Full variable domain (outside the CDR3, taken from reference TRBV5-1 and TRBJ2-1): KAGVTQTPRYLIKTRGQQVTLSCSPISGHRSVSWYQQTPGQGLQFLFEYFSETQRNKGNFPGRFSGRQFSNSRSEMNVSTLELGDSALYLCASSPTGLGDEQFFGPGTRLTVL.

V usage is TRBV7-5 and J usage is TRBJ2-1; the D call TRBD1 from the table was never checked on the DNA. TRBV7-5 represents a pseudogene. This CDR3 comprises 19 residues. In nucleotides, the CDR3 is TGTGTCAGAAGCATTATCAGGGGAATAGGGATTTGGCTTTGGGATGAGCAGTTCTTC. Protein: CVRSIIRGIGIWLWDEQFF.

This clone was seen more than once but under ten times. This chain connects TRBV6-1 to TRBJ2-3; possible D gene TRBD2, 6 bases. The CDR3 spans 15 residues. CDR1 and CDR2 (germline): MNHNS, SASEGT. Trimming left V 1 base short and J 0 bases short, with 8 bases between. The CDR3 coding sequence is TGTGCCAGCAGTGAAGGCGGGGTTAGCACAGATACGCAGTATTTT. Translated: CASSEGGVSTDTQYF.

The rearrangement links TRBV6-6 to TRBJ2-2; D uncertain. V was pared by 4 bases and J by 6 bases, with 12 bases between. CDR3 length equals 14 residues. Germline CDR1 MNHNY, CDR2 SVGAGI (reference sequence). CDR3: CASSSKKAAGELFF. CDR3 nucleotides: TGTGCCAGCAGTTCCAAGAAGGCGGCCGGGGAGCTGTTTTTT.

This clone was observed a handful of times. The J gene is TRBJ1-3, the V gene TRBV28; D perhaps matches TRBD1 (6 bases). Per the germline V gene, CDR1 is MDHEN and CDR2 is SYDVKM. Trimming removed 6 bases from V and 4 bases from J, with 22 bases in between. This CDR3 spans 17 amino acids. The CDR3 DNA reads TGTGCCAGCAGCTTTCGGACAGATTTCTTAATGGGAAACACCATATATTTT. Its protein is CASSFRTDFLMGNTIYF.

The chain recombines TRBV28 with TRBJ1-2, with TRBD1 identical over 9 bases. The CDR3 has 13 amino acids. J lost 8 bases, V lost 3 bases, and 4 bases had no gene match. CDR1 and CDR2 from the germline V gene are MDHEN and SYDVKM. Written as DNA, the CDR3 is TGTGCCAGCAGTTTGGGACAGGGAGGAGGCTACACCTTC. Its protein is CASSLGQGGGYTF.

V usage is TRBV5-6 and J usage is TRBJ2-3; no firm D call. Trimming removed 0 bases at V and 1 base at J, with 3 bases between. Germline V gene data show CDR1 as SGHDT and CDR2 as YYEEEE. The CDR3 loop spans 13 amino acids. The CDR3: CASSLVGTDTQYF. The DNA for the CDR3 is TGTGCCAGCAGCTTGGTAGGCACAGATACGCAGTATTTT.

This chain connects TRBV7-2 to TRBJ1-1, with a possible D match to TRBD1 (5 bases). The CDR3 is made up of 13 amino acids. The V end lost 4 bases, the J end lost 2 bases, and 8 bases lay between the germline ends. Germline CDR1 reads SGHTA; CDR2 reads FQGNSA. DNA of the CDR3: TGTGCCAGCAGCTCCGACAGTAACACTGAAGCTTTCTTT. Protein product: CASSSDSNTEAFF.

The chain recombines TRBV11-2 with TRBJ2-1; D may be TRBD2 (6 bases). Trimming shortened V by 0 bases and J by 4 bases, and 19 bases separated the two germline ends. The CDR3 contains 18 residues. The germline V gene has CDR1 SGHAT and CDR2 FQNNGV. For the CDR3, the DNA is TGTGCCAGCAGCTTAGATTTGGCTAGGACCGGGACTTACAATGAGCAGTTCTTC. It is translated as CASSLDLARTGTYNEQFF.

The chain recombines TRBV14 with TRBJ2-4, with TRBD1 as a possible D gene (6 bases). CDR1 and CDR2 from the germline V gene are SGHDN and FVKESK. The CDR3 spans 14 residues. Trimming stripped 3 bases from V and 8 bases from J, with 14 bases between. CDR3 sequence reads: CASSHTQGRDIQYF. The CDR3 DNA follows: TGTGCCAGCAGCCATACGCAGGGGCGGGACATTCAGTACTTC.

The chain couples TRBV6-5 to TRBJ2-1; a possible D gene is TRBD1 (6 bases). The CDR3 length is 13 residues. The germline gives CDR1 MNHEY, CDR2 SVGAGI. Between the trimmed V and J ends, which lost 6 bases and 5 bases, there was a span of 11 bases. The CDR3 sequence is CASRLGQNNEQFF. The CDR3 DNA reads as TGTGCCAGCAGATTGGGACAAAACAATGAGCAGTTCTTC.

The chain carries TRBV4-2 and TRBJ1-1, with D hard to call. This CDR3 spans 13 amino acids. V was pared by 0 bases and J by 3 bases, with 5 bases between. Germline V gene data show CDR1 as LGHNA and CDR2 as YNFKEQ. In nucleotides, the CDR3 is TGTGCCAGCAGCCAAGATCGGGACACTGAAGCTTTCTTT. Amino acid sequence: CASSQDRDTEAFF.

The chain recombines TRBV7-9 with TRBJ2-1; D is possibly TRBD2 (6 bases). The CDR3 length is 15 residues. CDR1 SEHNR and CDR2 FQNEAQ come from the germline V gene (reference sequence). V lost 5 bases to trimming and J lost 6 bases, with 17 bases between them. The CDR3 reads CASSKGLLNLNEQFF. CDR3 DNA: TGTGCCAGCAGCAAGGGACTCCTTAACCTCAATGAGCAGTTCTTC.

The chain combines TRBV30 with TRBJ2-5; D may be TRBD1 (6 bases). This CDR3 region has 12 residues. Germline CDR1 GTSNPN, CDR2 SVGIG (reference sequence). The V gene lost 4 bases and the J gene lost 5 bases, with 11 bases spanning the gap. The CDR3 region has the DNA TGTGCCTGGACCGGGACATCGGAGACCCAGTACTTC. Its translation: CAWTGTSETQYF.

V gene TRBV6-6 combines with J gene TRBJ2-3; D remains unclear. Germline V lookup: CDR1 MNHNY, CDR2 SVGAGI (reference sequence). Between the trimmed V and J ends, which lost 4 bases and 3 bases, there was a span of 11 bases. This CDR3 region has 14 residues. CDR3 nucleotide sequence: TGTGCCAGCAGTTGGCTAGTGGTGACAGATACGCAGTATTTT. Amino acids: CASSWLVVTDTQYF.

This clone was seen more than once but under ten times. V gene TRBV7-9 combines with J gene TRBJ1-3; D unresolved. Deletions cut 2 bases from V and 4 bases from J, with 6 bases between. The CDR3 contains 13 residues. From germline, CDR1 is SEHNR and CDR2 FQNEAQ (reference sequence). CDR3: CASSLNSGNTIYF. CDR3 bases: TGTGCCAGCAGCTTAAATTCGGGAAACACCATATATTTT. Full variable domain (outside the CDR3, taken from reference TRBV7-9 and TRBJ1-3): DTGVSQNPRHKITKRGQNVTFRCDPISEHNRLYWYRQTLGQGPEFLTYFQNEAQLEKSRLLSDRFSAERPKGSFSTLEIQRTEQGDSAMYLCASSLNSGNTIYFGEGSWLTVV.

This clone was detected only once. This chain joins TRBV4-1 and TRBJ2-7; TRBD2 agrees at 12 bases. CDR1 is MGHRA and CDR2 is YSYEKL in the germline V gene. Trimming removed 4 bases from V and 1 base from J; junction bases left unmatched: 5. CDR3 length: 16 amino acids. DNA for the CDR3: TGCGCCAGCAGCCCCGAGACTAGCGGGAGATCCTACGAGCAGTACTTC. Its translation is CASSPETSGRSYEQYF.

The V gene is TRBV28, the J gene TRBJ2-7, with 7 bases that match TRBD2. V lost 4 bases to trimming and J lost 4 bases; unmatched junction nucleotides: 10. Germline values: CDR1 MDHEN, CDR2 SYDVKM. The CDR3 totals 15 residues. CDR3 protein: CASSSIPGGRYEQYF. The CDR3 region has the DNA TGTGCCAGCAGTTCAATCCCGGGAGGCCGGTACGAGCAGTACTTC.

The rearrangement uses TRBV7-8 and TRBJ1-2; D ambiguous. Trimming left V 1 base short and J 1 base short, with 19 bases between. Per germline, CDR1 SGHVS and CDR2 FQNEAQ. The CDR3 covers 18 residues. The CDR3 DNA sequence: TGTGCCAGCAGCTTAGGGGCGGGCGGAGTTCCCTTTAACTATGGCTACACCTTC. Protein sequence: CASSLGAGGVPFNYGYTF.

This clone has only a few counts. The chain has TRBV18 and TRBJ1-2; 8 bases agree with TRBD1. The V gene end was trimmed by 1 base and the J gene end by 2 bases; junction bases not matched to a gene: 6. Germline V gives CDR1 KGHSH, CDR2 LQKENI. CDR3 length: 16 amino acids. In nucleotides, the CDR3 is TGTGCCAGCTCACCACAAAGGGACAGGCGAAACTATGGCTACACCTTC. Translation: CASSPQRDRRNYGYTF.

This clone was recorded a few times. This sequence joins TRBV28 and TRBJ2-2; tentatively, D is TRBD2 (6 bases). V lost 4 bases and J 0 bases, leaving 21 bases between the germline ends. CDR1 MDHEN and CDR2 SYDVKM come from the germline V gene. The CDR3 runs 19 residues. In nucleotides, the CDR3 is TGTGCCAGCAGTTACCAACTAGCCCTGGGGCCTTCGAACACCGGGGAGCTGTTTTTT. It yields the protein CASSYQLALGPSNTGELFF.

The V call is TRBV21-1, the J call TRBJ2-4; the table's D call of TRBD1 was not tested on the DNA. TRBV21-1 corresponds to a pseudogene. The CDR3 covers 14 residues. DNA for the CDR3: TGTGCCAGCAGCAATGTGAGGCAGGGGCACATTCAGTACTTC. This translates into CASSNVRQGHIQYF.

The chain has TRBV29-1 and TRBJ2-2; a weak D match, TRBD1 (6 bases). CDR3 length equals 12 residues. V was pared by 4 bases and J by 6 bases, with 9 bases between. Germline CDR1 and CDR2: SQVTM and ANQGSEA. The CDR3 coding sequence is TGCAGCGTTGTAAGGGGGTCCGGGGAGCTGTTTTTT. This gives the protein CSVVRGSGELFF.

This clone was counted a single time. The rearrangement uses TRBV28 and TRBJ2-5, with 9 bases that match TRBD2. The DNA end is more similar to TRBJ2-7, so the J call may be wrong. Germline-derived CDR1 and CDR2 are MDHEN and SYDVKM. CDR3 length equals 15 residues. CDR3: CASSFPAGGSHEQYF. The DNA of the CDR3 is TGTGCCAGCAGTTTTCCGGCGGGAGGGTCCCACGAGCAGTACTTC.

The chain carries TRBV7-2 and TRBJ2-7, with 14 bases fitting TRBD2. The CDR3 sequence is 15 residues long. Germline trimming cut 5 bases from V and 5 bases from J; bases unmatched to any gene: 5. Germline V gives CDR1 SGHTA, CDR2 FQGNSA. CDR3 in DNA: TGTGCCAGCAGCGCCTTGACTAGCGGGAGGGACGAGCAGTACTTC. Its translation is CASSALTSGRDEQYF.